The 17 T cell receptor beta chains below come from one sample, sequenced in a study of blood T cell repertoires in COVID-19. The assay was immunoSEQ multiplex PCR, and TCRdb's table has in-frame clones only and misses some. The repertoire holds 350,000 to 400,000 clones, with more than 80% as singletons. Material for sequencing was PBMCs or T cells enriched from blood (not recorded which). The receptor source for this set is a man aged 18 to 29 who had recovered from COVID-19.

The chain links TRBV19 to TRBJ2-2; no definite D call. The germline V gene encodes CDR1 LNHDA and CDR2 SQIVND (reference sequence). The V end lost 4 bases, the J end lost 5 bases, and 5 bases lay between the germline ends. The CDR3 is made up of 12 amino acids. CDR3 sequence reads: CASSRRTGELFF. The CDR3 DNA reads as TGTGCCAGTAGTAGGCGGACCGGGGAGCTGTTTTTT.

J is TRBJ2-1 and V is TRBV18, with unresolved D. With 4 bases removed from V and 4 bases from J, the gap between germline ends came to 11 bases. The CDR3 has 14 amino acids. In germline, CDR1 is KGHSH, CDR2 LQKENI. CDR3: CASSRGDLYNEQFF. The CDR3 DNA reads TGTGCCAGCTCACGTGGAGATCTGTACAATGAGCAGTTCTTC. The full variable domain, in which reference TRBV18 and TRBJ2-1 provide the parts outside the CDR3, is NAGVMQNPRHLVRRRGQEARLRCSPMKGHSHVYWYRQLPEEGLKFMVYLQKENIIDESGMPKERFSAEFPKEGPSILRIQQVVRGDSAAYFCASSRGDLYNEQFFGPGTRLTVL.

V gene TRBV19 combines with J gene TRBJ2-5, with 13 bases matching TRBD2. Germline V lookup: CDR1 LNHDA, CDR2 SQIVND (reference sequence). V dropped 5 bases and J dropped 3; count of bases not matched to a gene: 9. This CDR3 spans 17 amino acids. Written as DNA, the CDR3 is TGTGCCAGTAGTCCAGGGACTAGCGGGACCTGGGAAGAGACCCAGTACTTC. Amino acid sequence: CASSPGTSGTWEETQYF.

The V call is TRBV27, the J call TRBJ2-1, with 14 bases that match TRBD2. CDR3 length equals 21 residues. Germline V CDR1 and CDR2: MNHEY, SMNVEV (reference sequence). J gave up 3 bases and V 3 bases, and 16 bases lay outside the gene matches. The CDR3 coding sequence is TGTGCCAGCAGTTTGGGACTAGCGGGAGTAACGCGGTTGTCTAGCTACAATGAGCAGTTCTTC. This translates into CASSLGLAGVTRLSSYNEQFF.

This clone was seen at least ten times. This chain uses TRBV6-5 with TRBJ2-7; D is perhaps TRBD1 (5 bases). The CDR3 is 15 amino acids. Germline-derived CDR1 and CDR2 are MNHEY and SVGAGI. The germline V and J ends were trimmed by 6 bases and 5 bases, with 20 bases remaining between them. The CDR3 coding sequence is TGTGCCAGCAGCCAAAACTACGCCAGGGAAAACGAGCAGTACTTC. This gives the protein CASSQNYARENEQYF.

The chain is built from TRBV7-9 and TRBJ2-7; no firm D call. CDR3 size: 12 residues. Trimming stripped 3 bases from V and 4 bases from J, with 7 bases between. The germline CDR1 and CDR2 sequences are SEHNR and FQNEAQ (reference sequence). CDR3 sequence (DNA): TGTGCCAGCAGCTTCATCACTTACGAGCAGTACTTC. This encodes CASSFITYEQYF. The full variable domain, completed using reference TRBV7-9 and TRBJ2-7, is DTGVSQNPRHKITKRGQNVTFRCDPISEHNRLYWYRQTLGQGPEFLTYFQNEAQLEKSRLLSDRFSAERPKGSFSTLEIQRTEQGDSAMYLCASSFITYEQYFGPGTRLTVT.

The chain uses TRBV6-5 and TRBJ1-3; D ambiguous. The CDR3 sequence is 15 residues long. The V gene lost 0 bases and the J gene lost 4 bases, with 10 bases spanning the gap. Germline-derived CDR1 and CDR2 are MNHEY and SVGAGI. The chain's CDR3 is CASSYSAERGNTIYF. The CDR3 DNA reads as TGTGCCAGCAGTTACTCGGCAGAGAGGGGAAACACCATATATTTT.

CDR3 nucleotides: TGTGCCAGTAGTAGCCCGGGACAGTCCACCGGGGAGCTGTTTTTT. It codes for CASSSPGQSTGELFF. V gene TRBV19 combines with J gene TRBJ2-2, with 7 bases matching TRBD1. Looked up from germline, CDR1 is LNHDA and CDR2 is SQIVND (reference sequence). This CDR3 is 15 amino acids long. Trimming took 4 bases from V and 4 from J; bases not matched to a gene: 6.

This clone appeared a few times. The chain has TRBV6-1 and TRBJ2-5, with 9 bases aligning to TRBD1. The CDR3 length is 15 residues. Germline V gene data show CDR1 as MNHNS and CDR2 as SASEGT. V dropped 2 bases and J dropped 5; count of bases not matched to a gene: 6. This CDR3 reads CASSEPLGTGETQYF. The CDR3, as DNA: TGTGCCAGCAGTGAACCACTCGGGACAGGGGAGACCCAGTACTTC.

The sample holds a few counts of this clone. The chain links TRBV7-9 to TRBJ1-5; TRBD1 aligns across 9 bases. The CDR3 spans 15 residues. Germline CDR1 is SEHNR and CDR2 is FQNEAQ (reference sequence). With V trimmed by 1 base and J by 5 bases, 3 bases remained unmatched. In DNA form, the CDR3 reads TGTGCCAGCAGCTTAGTTGGGACAGGGCATCAGCCCCAGCATTTT. Its protein is CASSLVGTGHQPQHF.

V gene TRBV5-4 combines with J gene TRBJ2-7, with D perhaps matching TRBD2 (6 bases). CDR1 is SGHNT and CDR2 is YYREEE in the germline V gene (reference sequence). V gave up 0 bases and J gave up 7 bases, with 20 bases separating them. The CDR3 covers 16 residues. The CDR3 is CASSLGGGTQAREQYF. In DNA form, the CDR3 reads TGTGCCAGCAGCTTGGGTGGCGGGACCCAAGCTAGGGAGCAGTACTTC.

This sequence joins TRBV7-9 and TRBJ2-7; 7 bases are shared with TRBD1. Looked up from germline, CDR1 is SEHNR and CDR2 is FQNEAQ (reference sequence). Trimming at V came to 7 bases and at J to 4 bases, leaving 10 bases not matched to a gene. CDR3 size: 14 residues. The CDR3, as DNA: TGTGCCAGCACCAGTACGGGACAGCCTTACGAGCAGTACTTC. Protein product: CASTSTGQPYEQYF.

The chain has TRBV27 and TRBJ2-1, with 10 bases lining up with TRBD2. The CDR3 is made up of 14 amino acids. V lost 4 bases to trimming and J lost 10 bases; unmatched junction nucleotides: 7. The germline CDR1 and CDR2 sequences are MNHEY and SMNVEV (reference sequence). CDR3 DNA: TGTGCCAGCAGTTCCCAGCGGGAGGGACGGGAGCAGTTCTTC. Its translation: CASSSQREGREQFF.

The chain uses TRBV28 and TRBJ2-1, with unresolved D. This CDR3 comprises 13 residues. The V and J ends lost 1 base and 7 bases respectively, with 8 bases between them. CDR1 is MDHEN, CDR2 SYDVKM, per germline. The CDR3: CASSLYSGNEQFF. The CDR3 DNA sequence: TGTGCCAGCAGTTTATATTCCGGGAATGAGCAGTTCTTC.

The J gene is TRBJ2-7, the V gene TRBV27; 9 nucleotides align to TRBD1. V was pared by 5 bases and J by 5 bases, with 10 bases of the junction left unmatched. Germline-derived CDR1 and CDR2 are MNHEY and SMNVEV (reference sequence). The CDR3 runs 15 residues. The CDR3 DNA sequence: TGTGCCAGCAGTGCAGGACAGGGGTGGGTAGACGAGCAGTACTTC. Translated: CASSAGQGWVDEQYF.

The V and J genes are TRBV6-1 and TRBJ2-7, with 8 positions matching TRBD1. The V gene's germline CDR1 is MNHNS and CDR2 SASEGT. V was pared by 5 bases and J by 2 bases, with 11 bases of the junction left unmatched. The CDR3 consists of 16 residues. CDR3 bases: TGTGCCAGCAGTCAAGACCACAGGGGGAATACCTACGAGCAGTACTTC. It codes for CASSQDHRGNTYEQYF.

V usage is TRBV2 and J usage is TRBJ1-2; 8 nucleotides agree with TRBD1. The CDR3 has 14 amino acids. The trim removed 5 bases at V and 5 bases at J, leaving 7 bases unmatched. The germline gives CDR1 SNHLY, CDR2 FYNNEI. DNA for the CDR3: TGTGCCAGCAGTCCCCTGACAGGGGTATATGGCTACACCTTC. This codes for CASSPLTGVYGYTF.